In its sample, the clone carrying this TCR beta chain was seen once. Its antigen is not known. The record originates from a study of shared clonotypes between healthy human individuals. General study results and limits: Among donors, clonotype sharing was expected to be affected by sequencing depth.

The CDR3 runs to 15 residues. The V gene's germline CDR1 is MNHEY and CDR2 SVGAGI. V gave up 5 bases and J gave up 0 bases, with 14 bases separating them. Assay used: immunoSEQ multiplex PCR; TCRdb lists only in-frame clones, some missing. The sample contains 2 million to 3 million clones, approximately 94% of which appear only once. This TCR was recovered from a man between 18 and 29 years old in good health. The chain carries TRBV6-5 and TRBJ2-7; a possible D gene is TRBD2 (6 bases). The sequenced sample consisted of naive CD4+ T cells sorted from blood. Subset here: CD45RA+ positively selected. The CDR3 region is CASSPLGSGSYEQYF. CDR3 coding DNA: TGTGCCAGCAGTCCGTTGGGTAGCGGCTCCTACGAGCAGTACTTC.